The rows below give T cell receptor beta chains drawn from one sample of a study of T-cell reconstitution after alpha-beta-depleted transplantation in children. TCRdb passed the PCR reads through MiXCR, listing each CDR3 protein once. Altogether about 540,000 distinct CDR3 sequences are present, 15% to 20% being singletons, with the ten largest covering over 3%. The source material was PBMCs from the stem cell graft donor, sampled from the stem cell graft. The receptors come from a human donor who donated a stem cell graft to a child with acute lymphoblastic leukemia. Both conserved end residues are part of each CDR3. A D gene is named only where the DNA matches it firmly. Where a row states a size, it is once, few, many or the class of an expanded clone; other rows omit it.

clone_size	d_call	v_call	j_call	cdr3_nt	cdr3_aa
once	TRBD2	TRBV18	TRBJ2-3	TGTGCCAGCTCACCAATCCCCCCGGCTAGCGGGAGGGCCGTAGATACGCAGTATTTT	CASSPIPPASGRAVDTQYF
-	-	TRBV10-3	TRBJ2-1	TGTGCCATCAGTGAGCCGTCGGACGGGAGCTCCTACAATGAGCAGTTCTTC	CAISEPSDGSSYNEQFF
-	-	TRBV5-6	TRBJ1-2	TGTGCCAGCAGCCGCAAACAGGGCAACTATGGCTACACCTTC	CASSRKQGNYGYTF
-	-	TRBV19	TRBJ2-1	TGTGCCAGTAGTATAGGGGGACAGCAGTTCTTC	CASSIGGQQFF
many	TRBD2	TRBV5-1	TRBJ2-2	TGCGCCAGCAGCTTGGAGGCTAGCGGGCCCGGGGAGCTGTTTTTT	CASSLEASGPGELFF
-	-	TRBV7-9	TRBJ2-2	TGTGCCAGCAGCTACGGACAGTACACCGGGGAGCTGTTTTTT	CASSYGQYTGELFF
few	-	TRBV5-6	TRBJ1-4	TGTGCCAGCAGCTTAGGGCGATGGGGTGAAAAACTGTTTTTT	CASSLGRWGEKLFF
few	TRBD1	TRBV15	TRBJ2-1	TGTGCCACCAGCAGAGTCCTGTGGGGACAGGGAAGGGAGCGATCCTACAATGAGCAGTTCTTC	CATSRVLWGQGRERSYNEQFF
few	-	TRBV14	TRBJ2-7	TGTGCCAGCAGCCAAGTGCCAGGTAGCTCCTACGAGCAGTACTTC	CASSQVPGSSYEQYF
-	-	TRBV5-6	TRBJ2-2	TGTGCCAGCAGCTCCCACGGCCCTACGTCCCCCGGGGAGCTGTTTTTT	CASSSHGPTSPGELFF
-	-	TRBV12-3/TRBV12-4	TRBJ2-5	TGTGCCAGCAGTTCCTTTAGTGGCAACAAAGAGACCCAGTACTTC	CASSSFSGNKETQYF
few	-	TRBV7-2	TRBJ2-5	TGTGCCAGCAGCTTCGTAGCGCTACAAGAGACCCAGTACTTC	CASSFVALQETQYF
-	-	TRBV5-6	TRBJ2-1	TGTGCCAGCAGCTTCGTGGCGTTGAGCTCCTACAATGAGCAGTTCTTC	CASSFVALSSYNEQFF
few	-	TRBV5-6	TRBJ2-7	TGTGCCAGCAGCTCCTGGAGGCAGATAAATGGGTCCTACGAGCAGTACTTC	CASSSWRQINGSYEQYF
-	-	TRBV29-1	TRBJ1-5	TGCAGCGGGTTCAGTCCCCAGTTACCCCAGCATTTT	CSGFSPQLPQHF
few	TRBD1	TRBV6-6	TRBJ1-1	TGTGCCAGCAGTTACCTGATCGACAGGGGAGCTGAAGCTTTCTTT	CASSYLIDRGAEAFF
few	-	TRBV7-9	TRBJ2-1	TGTGCCAGCAGCTTGGAAGGGCTGGGGCTTTACAATGAGCAGTTCTTC	CASSLEGLGLYNEQFF
-	-	TRBV7-6	TRBJ1-4	TGTGCCAGCAGCTTAGGAGGAGTTGCAACTAATGAAAAACTGTTTTTT	CASSLGGVATNEKLFF
-	-	TRBV12-3/TRBV12-4	TRBJ1-2	TGTGCCAGCAGCAACACCCGCGGCAATGGCTACACCTTC	CASSNTRGNGYTF
-	TRBD1	TRBV29-1	TRBJ2-7	TGCAGCGCGTTTGGGGCAGGGGGCCATCACGAGCAGTACTTC	CSAFGAGGHHEQYF
-	TRBD1	TRBV24-1	TRBJ2-4	TGTGCCACCAGTGACAACTCCCCTGGGACAGGCAAAAACATTCAGTACTTC	CATSDNSPGTGKNIQYF
few	-	TRBV4-1	TRBJ2-1	TGCGCCAGCAGCCTGCAGGGACCCTCTTACAATGAGCAGTTCTTC	CASSLQGPSYNEQFF
-	TRBD1	TRBV29-1	TRBJ2-7	TGCAGCGTTGGCCAGGGGGCCCTGAGCTCCTACGAGCAGTACTTC	CSVGQGALSSYEQYF
-	TRBD1	TRBV5-1	TRBJ1-1	TGCGCCAGCAGCCAGGGGACAGCGGGCCCTGAAGCTTTCTTT	CASSQGTAGPEAFF
-	-	TRBV7-6	TRBJ2-7	TGTGCCAGCAGGGAAGGAGTAGGGGCCTACGAGCAGTACTTC	CASREGVGAYEQYF
-	-	TRBV30	TRBJ1-5	TGTGCCTGGAGTGTTGCTATTCTCAATCAGCCCCAGCATTTT	CAWSVAILNQPQHF
-	-	TRBV5-1	TRBJ1-1	TGCGCCAGCAGCTTCCAGGGACGGACGAACACTGAAGCTTTCTTT	CASSFQGRTNTEAFF
-	-	TRBV9	TRBJ2-7	TGTGCCAGCAGCGGAACACACCCCTACGAGCAGTACTTC	CASSGTHPYEQYF
few	-	TRBV7-9	TRBJ1-4	TGTGCCAGCAGCTTAGTAGGAACATTCGGGCTAGGCGATGAAAAACTGTTTTTT	CASSLVGTFGLGDEKLFF
-	-	TRBV19	TRBJ2-7	TGTGCCAGCTCGGGGACAGTCTGGGAGGACGAGCAGTACTTC	CASSGTVWEDEQYF
many	-	TRBV5-1	TRBJ2-5	TGCGCCAGCAGGGGCGACAGTCAAGAGACCCAGTACTTC	CASRGDSQETQYF
-	-	TRBV30	TRBJ2-1	TGTGCCTGGAGTGTACAGCTGTATAATGAGCAGTTCTTC	CAWSVQLYNEQFF
few	-	TRBV7-9	TRBJ2-1	TGTGCCAGCAGCTTAGATCCAGCCCACAATGAGCAGTTCTTC	CASSLDPAHNEQFF
-	-	TRBV6-5	TRBJ1-3	TGTGCCAGCAGTTACTCAGCCCCAATTGGCTCTGGAAACACCATATATTTT	CASSYSAPIGSGNTIYF
-	-	TRBV18	TRBJ2-7	TGTGCCAGCTCACGACTAGGCGGTTGGTACGAGCAGTACTTC	CASSRLGGWYEQYF
-	-	TRBV5-1	TRBJ2-1	TGCGCCAGCCGACCGGGGGACGGGATCTACAATGAGCAGTTCTTC	CASRPGDGIYNEQFF
few	TRBD2	TRBV9	TRBJ2-3	TGTGCCAGCAGCAGTAGCGGGAACACAGATACGCAGTATTTT	CASSSSGNTDTQYF
-	-	TRBV5-5	TRBJ2-3	TGTGCCAGCACTGAGGTGGATACGCAGTATTTT	CASTEVDTQYF
few	TRBD2	TRBV11-2	TRBJ2-3	TGTGCCAGCAGCTTAGTAGGGACTAGCTCCGATACGCAGTATTTT	CASSLVGTSSDTQYF
-	TRBD1	TRBV6-1	TRBJ2-3	TGTGCCAGCAGCCCACCCGGACAGGGCCTAGATACGCAGTATTTT	CASSPPGQGLDTQYF
-	TRBD2	TRBV5-1	TRBJ2-3	TGCGCCAGCAGCTTGGTCCCGGGACTAGCGGGAGGCCGAGCGGCGGGTACGCAGTATTTT	CASSLVPGLAGGRAAGTQYF
few	TRBD2	TRBV7-3	TRBJ2-1	TGTGCCAGCAGTCCTGTGGGAGGGGTTTACAATGAGCAGTTCTTC	CASSPVGGVYNEQFF
-	-	TRBV10-3	TRBJ2-7	TGTGCCATCAGCGGCGGAAGCTACTACGAGCAGTACTTC	CAISGGSYYEQYF
-	TRBD1	TRBV20-1	TRBJ2-4	TGCAGTGCTAGAGATGCCAGGGGGTTAAAAAACATTCAGTACTTC	CSARDARGLKNIQYF